This T cell receptor beta chain was documented in a study of blood T cell repertoires in COVID-19. The assay was immunoSEQ multiplex PCR, and TCRdb's table has in-frame clones only and misses some. The table records around 150,000 clones, 78% of them present only once. Deletions cut 4 bases from V and 0 bases from J, with 10 bases between. CDR1 is SNHLY, CDR2 FYNNEI, per germline. The CDR3 consists of 16 residues. V is TRBV2 and J is TRBJ1-6; unclear D gene. The sample taken for sequencing was peripheral blood. This clonotype was obtained from a woman of 80 years or more with acute or convalescent COVID-19. CDR3 region: CASSGATSSYNSPLHF. The DNA for the CDR3 is TGTGCCAGCAGTGGAGCAACTAGCTCCTATAATTCACCCCTCCACTTT.